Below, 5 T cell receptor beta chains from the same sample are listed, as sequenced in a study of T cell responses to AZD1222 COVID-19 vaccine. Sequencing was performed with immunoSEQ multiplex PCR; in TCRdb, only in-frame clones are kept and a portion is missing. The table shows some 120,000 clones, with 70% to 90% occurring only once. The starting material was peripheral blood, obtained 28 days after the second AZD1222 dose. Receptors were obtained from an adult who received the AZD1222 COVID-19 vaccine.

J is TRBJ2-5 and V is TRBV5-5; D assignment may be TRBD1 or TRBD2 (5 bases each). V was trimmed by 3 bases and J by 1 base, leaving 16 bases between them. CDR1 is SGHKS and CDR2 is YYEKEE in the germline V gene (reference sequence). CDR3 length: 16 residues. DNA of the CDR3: TGTGCCAGCAGCTCCCCCTCGGGACGGACCCAAGAGACCCAGTACTTC. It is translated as CASSSPSGRTQETQYF.

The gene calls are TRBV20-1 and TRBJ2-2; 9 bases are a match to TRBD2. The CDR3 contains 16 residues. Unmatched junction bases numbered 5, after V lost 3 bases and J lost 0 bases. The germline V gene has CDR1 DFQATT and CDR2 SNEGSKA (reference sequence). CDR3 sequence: CSASSSGGTNTGELFF. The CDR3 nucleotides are TGCAGTGCTAGTAGTAGCGGGGGAACGAACACCGGGGAGCTGTTTTTT.

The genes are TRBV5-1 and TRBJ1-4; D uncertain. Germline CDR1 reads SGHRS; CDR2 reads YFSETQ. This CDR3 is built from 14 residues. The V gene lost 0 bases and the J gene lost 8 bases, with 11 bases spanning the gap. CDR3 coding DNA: TGCGCCAGCAGCTTGGCAACAGTGCAAGAAAAACTGTTTTTT. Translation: CASSLATVQEKLFF.

As DNA, the CDR3 is TGTGCCAGCAGACGGGCGACGGCCTCCGGGGCCAACGTCCTGACTTTC. This encodes CASRRATASGANVLTF. The gene calls are TRBV14 and TRBJ2-6; no reliable D call. Germline loops: CDR1 SGHDN, CDR2 FVKESK. The CDR3 totals 16 residues. V lost 6 bases, J lost 4 bases, and 16 bases lay in between. The whole variable domain, remainder taken from reference TRBV14 and TRBJ2-6, is EAGVTQFPSHSVIEKGQTVTLRCDPISGHDNLYWYRRVMGKEIKFLLHFVKESKQDESGMPNNRFLAERTGGTYSTLKVQPAELEDSGVYFCASRRATASGANVLTFGAGSRLTVL.

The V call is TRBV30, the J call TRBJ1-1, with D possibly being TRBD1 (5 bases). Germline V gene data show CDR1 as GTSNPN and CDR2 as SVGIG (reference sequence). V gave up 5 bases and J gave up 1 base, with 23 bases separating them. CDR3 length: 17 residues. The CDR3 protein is CAWGSVTGRRGNTEAFF. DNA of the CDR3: TGTGCCTGGGGCAGTGTAACGGGGCGAAGGGGGAACACTGAAGCTTTCTTT.